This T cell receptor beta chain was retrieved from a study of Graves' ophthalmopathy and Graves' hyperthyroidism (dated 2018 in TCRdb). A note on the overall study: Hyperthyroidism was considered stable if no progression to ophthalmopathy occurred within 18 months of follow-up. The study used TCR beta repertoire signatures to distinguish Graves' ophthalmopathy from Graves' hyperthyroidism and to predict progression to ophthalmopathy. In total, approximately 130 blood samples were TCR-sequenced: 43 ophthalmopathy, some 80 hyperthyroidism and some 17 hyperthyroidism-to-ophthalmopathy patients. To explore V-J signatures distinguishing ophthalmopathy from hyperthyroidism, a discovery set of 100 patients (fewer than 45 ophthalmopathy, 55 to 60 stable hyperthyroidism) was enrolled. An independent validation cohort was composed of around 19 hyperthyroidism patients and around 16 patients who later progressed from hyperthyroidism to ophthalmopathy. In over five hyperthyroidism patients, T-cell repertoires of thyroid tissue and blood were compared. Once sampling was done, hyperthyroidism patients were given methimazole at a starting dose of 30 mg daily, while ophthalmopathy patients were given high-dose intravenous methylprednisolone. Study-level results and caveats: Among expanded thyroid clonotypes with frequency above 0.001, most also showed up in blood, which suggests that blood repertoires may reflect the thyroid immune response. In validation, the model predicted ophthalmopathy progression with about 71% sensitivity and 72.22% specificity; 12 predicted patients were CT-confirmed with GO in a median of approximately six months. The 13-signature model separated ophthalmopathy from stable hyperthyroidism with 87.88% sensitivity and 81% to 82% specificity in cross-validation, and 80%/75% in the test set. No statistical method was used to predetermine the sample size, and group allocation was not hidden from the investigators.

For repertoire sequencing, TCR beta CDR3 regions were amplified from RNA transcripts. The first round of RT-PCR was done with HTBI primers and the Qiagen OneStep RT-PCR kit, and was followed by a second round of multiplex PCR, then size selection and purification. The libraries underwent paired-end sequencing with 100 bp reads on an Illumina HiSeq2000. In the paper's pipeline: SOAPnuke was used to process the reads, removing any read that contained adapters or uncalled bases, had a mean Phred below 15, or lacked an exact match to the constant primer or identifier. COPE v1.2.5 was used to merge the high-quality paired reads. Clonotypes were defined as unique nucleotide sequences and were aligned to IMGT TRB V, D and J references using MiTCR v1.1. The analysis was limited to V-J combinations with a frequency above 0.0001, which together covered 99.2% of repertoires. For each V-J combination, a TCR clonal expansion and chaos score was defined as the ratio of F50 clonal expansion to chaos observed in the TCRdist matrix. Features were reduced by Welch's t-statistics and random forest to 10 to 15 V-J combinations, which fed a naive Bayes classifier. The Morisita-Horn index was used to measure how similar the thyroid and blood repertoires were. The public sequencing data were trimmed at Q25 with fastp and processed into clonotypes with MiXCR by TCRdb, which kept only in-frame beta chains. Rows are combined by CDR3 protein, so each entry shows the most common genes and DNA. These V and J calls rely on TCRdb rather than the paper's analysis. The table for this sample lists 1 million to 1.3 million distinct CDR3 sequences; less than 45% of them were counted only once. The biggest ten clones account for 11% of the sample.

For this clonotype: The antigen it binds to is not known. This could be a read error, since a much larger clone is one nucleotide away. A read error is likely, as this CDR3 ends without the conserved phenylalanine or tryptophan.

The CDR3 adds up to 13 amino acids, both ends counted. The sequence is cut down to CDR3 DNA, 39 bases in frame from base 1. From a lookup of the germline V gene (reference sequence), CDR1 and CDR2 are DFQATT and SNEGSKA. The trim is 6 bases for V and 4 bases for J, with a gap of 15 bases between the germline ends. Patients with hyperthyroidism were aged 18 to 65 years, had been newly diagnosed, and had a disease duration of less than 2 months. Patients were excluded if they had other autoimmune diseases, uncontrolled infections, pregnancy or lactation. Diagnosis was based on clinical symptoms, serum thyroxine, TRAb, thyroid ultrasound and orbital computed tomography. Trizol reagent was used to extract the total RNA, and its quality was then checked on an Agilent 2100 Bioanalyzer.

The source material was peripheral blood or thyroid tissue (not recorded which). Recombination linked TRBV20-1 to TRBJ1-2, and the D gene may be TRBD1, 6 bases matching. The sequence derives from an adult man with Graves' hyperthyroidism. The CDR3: CSAEVGGGYGYTL. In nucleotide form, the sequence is TGCAGTGCCGAAGTGGGAGGGGGCTATGGCTACACCCTC.